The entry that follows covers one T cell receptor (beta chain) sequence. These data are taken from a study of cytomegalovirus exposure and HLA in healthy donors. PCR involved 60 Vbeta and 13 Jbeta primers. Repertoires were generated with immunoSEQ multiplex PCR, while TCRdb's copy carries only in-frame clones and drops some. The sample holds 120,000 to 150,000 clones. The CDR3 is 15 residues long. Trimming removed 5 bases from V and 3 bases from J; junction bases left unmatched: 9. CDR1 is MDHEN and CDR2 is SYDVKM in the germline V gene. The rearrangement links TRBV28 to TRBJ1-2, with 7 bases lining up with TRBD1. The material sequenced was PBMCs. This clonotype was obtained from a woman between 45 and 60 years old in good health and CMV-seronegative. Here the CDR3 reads CASSPGTAGDYGYTF. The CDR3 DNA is TGTGCCAGCAGTCCCGGGACAGCTGGAGACTATGGCTACACCTTC.